These 13 T cell receptor beta chains came from one sample sequenced in a study of blood T cell repertoires in COVID-19. This table comes from immunoSEQ multiplex PCR, and its TCRdb copy is limited to in-frame clones, with some not included. Of roughly 120,000 clones listed, around nine tenths are singletons. The specimen sequenced was peripheral blood. The receptor source for this set is a man aged 50 to 59 with active COVID-19.

The rearrangement links TRBV5-4 to TRBJ2-1; 9 nucleotides line up with TRBD1. Per germline, CDR1 SGHNT and CDR2 YYREEE (reference sequence). The CDR3 contains 13 residues. V was pared by 4 bases and J by 13 bases, with 9 bases of the junction left unmatched. The CDR3 is CASSPGTGNIQFF. CDR3 in DNA: TGTGCCAGCAGCCCAGGGACAGGGAATATTCAGTTCTTC.

The chain has TRBV6-5 and TRBJ2-1; TRBD2 matches 12 bases. Germline V gene data show CDR1 as MNHEY and CDR2 as SVGAGI. CDR3 length: 15 amino acids. J gave up 7 bases and V 7 bases, and 8 bases lay outside the gene matches. The CDR3 is CASKKTSGSLNEQFF. The DNA for the CDR3 is TGTGCCAGCAAAAAGACTAGCGGGAGTTTGAATGAGCAGTTCTTC.

V usage is TRBV7-8 and J usage is TRBJ2-1; 7 bases are a match to TRBD2. Germline lookup yields CDR1 SGHVS and CDR2 FQNEAQ. V lost 7 bases, J lost 7 bases, and 16 bases stayed unmatched. The CDR3 covers 16 residues. CDR3 sequence (DNA): TGTGCCAGCACCCTGTGGGAGGCGGGAGCAGGAAATGAGCAGTTCTTC. This codes for CASTLWEAGAGNEQFF.

This sequence joins TRBV18 and TRBJ1-4; D unresolved. Germline lookup yields CDR1 KGHSH and CDR2 LQKENI. V lost 6 bases and J 7 bases, leaving 18 bases between the germline ends. CDR3 size: 15 residues. CDR3 region: CASSALQSRIEKLFF. The CDR3 DNA is TGTGCCAGCTCGGCACTACAAAGCCGAATTGAAAAACTGTTTTTT.

V usage is TRBV14 and J usage is TRBJ2-1; 7 nucleotides align to TRBD2. Trimming at V came to 1 base and at J to 6 bases, leaving 6 bases not matched to a gene. CDR1 is SGHDN and CDR2 is FVKESK in the germline V gene. The CDR3 spans 15 residues. Here the CDR3 DNA reads TGTGCCAGCAGCCAAGTCCGCGGGAGAGGCAATGAGCAGTTCTTC. It codes for CASSQVRGRGNEQFF.

The chain uses TRBV4-1 and TRBJ2-1, with 7 bases aligning to TRBD1. Germline lookup yields CDR1 MGHRA and CDR2 YSYEKL. Losses at the gene ends were 1 base for V and 1 base for J; bases not matched to a gene: 1. The CDR3 runs 15 residues. This CDR3 reads CASSQGQGSYNEQFF. In DNA, the CDR3 is TGCGCCAGCAGCCAAGGACAGGGATCCTACAATGAGCAGTTCTTC.

The chain uses TRBV14 and TRBJ2-3, with 7 bases matching TRBD1. Germline loops: CDR1 SGHDN, CDR2 FVKESK. The trim removed 5 bases at V and 4 bases at J, leaving 9 bases unmatched. This CDR3 spans 15 amino acids. The CDR3 DNA is TGTGCCAGCAGCATTCACTTAGGGGGCCCAGATACGCAGTATTTT. Its protein product is CASSIHLGGPDTQYF.

The rearrangement links TRBV21-1 to TRBJ2-7; no check of the table's D call, TRBD2, against the DNA was made. TRBV21-1 is a documented pseudogene. The CDR3 is 12 amino acids. The CDR3 sequence is CASGGTFYEQYV. CDR3 in DNA: TGTGCCAGCGGAGGGACTTTCTACGAGCAGTACGTC.

The J gene is TRBJ2-7, the V gene TRBV5-5, with TRBD1 identical over 9 bases. The CDR3 is 15 amino acids. V was pared by 3 bases and J by 2 bases, with 6 bases of the junction left unmatched. The germline V gene encodes CDR1 SGHKS and CDR2 YYEKEE (reference sequence). The CDR3 loop is CASSWGQGLTYEQYV. The CDR3 region has the DNA TGTGCCAGCAGCTGGGGACAGGGTCTAACCTACGAGCAGTACGTC.

The chain employs TRBV30 and TRBJ2-7; TRBD2 might be the D (5 bases). The CDR3 has 14 residues. Germline V gene data show CDR1 as GTSNPN and CDR2 as SVGIG (reference sequence). V was clipped by 3 bases and J by 1 base, with 13 bases between them. As DNA, the CDR3 is TGTGCCTGGAGGGTGAGGGAGAGGTCCTACGAGCAGTACGTC. This encodes CAWRVRERSYEQYV.

The chain couples TRBV5-5 to TRBJ1-1; 8 positions match TRBD1. The V gene end was trimmed by 6 bases and the J gene end by 3 bases; junction bases not matched to a gene: 10. This CDR3 region has 15 residues. Germline assignment: CDR1 SGHKS and CDR2 YYEKEE (reference sequence). CDR3 in DNA: TGTGCCAGCAACCCGCCCGGGACAGGTGACACTGAAGCTTTCTTT. It codes for CASNPPGTGDTEAFF.

The CDR3 here is CASSYSDIDEQFF. CDR3 bases: TGTGCCAGCAGTTACTCGGACATTGATGAGCAGTTCTTC. This chain connects TRBV6-5 to TRBJ2-1, with D maybe TRBD1 (5 bases). V lost 0 bases and J lost 8, with 8 bases in between. This CDR3 comprises 13 residues. Germline-derived CDR1 and CDR2 are MNHEY and SVGAGI.

The rearrangement links TRBV14 to TRBJ2-3; 7 bases fit TRBD2. Trimming cost V 8 bases and J 0 bases; bases outside gene matches: 5. CDR1 is SGHDN and CDR2 is FVKESK in the germline V gene. The CDR3 runs to 14 residues. The CDR3 nucleotides are TGTGCCAGCCGGGGTAGCGGGAGCACAGATACGCAGTATTTT. Translated: CASRGSGSTDTQYF.